This T cell receptor beta chain was retrieved from a study of CD8 T cell repertoires and HIV-1 epitope variants (TCRdb year 2020). In terms of the full investigation: Twenty-five peptides representing autologous and known Gag and Nef epitope variants were each used to stimulate T cells in separate culture wells. A CMV, EBV and flu peptide pool, the Ebola AY9 epitope as negative control, and a no-peptide well were included as control conditions. The epitopes tested covered three Gag epitope families plus Nef HW9 and YT9. T cells were enriched using the EasySep Human T Cell Enrichment Kit and were co-cultured with equal numbers of autologous T cell-negative cells serving as antigen-presenting cells. For around 10 days the cultures were kept in IMDM with gentamicin, and on days 3 and 7 half of the media was changed with IL-2, IL-7 and IL-15 added. A 1M T cell aliquot was kept as an uncultured baseline condition, separate from the approximately 80 T cell cultures. A total of around 80 T cell cultures were run, with each culture condition done in triplicate except for one peptide, which was done in duplicate.

TCR beta CDR3 regions were sequenced at survey depth on the immunoSEQ platform. The QIAamp DNA micro kit was used to extract genomic DNA from every cultured and uncultured CD8+ T cell population. On the authors' methods: Samples with under 5,000 productive reads were excluded, and this exclusion removed about 6% of the roughly 75 HIV peptide-stimulated cultures. A MANAFEST web app trimmed sequences to CDR3 and removed nonproductive sequences, CDR3s under 5 amino acids, and those not starting C or ending F/W. For a clonotype to count as antigen-specific, the clonotype had to expand relative to the no-peptide control in at least 2 of 3 replicates at FDR 0.01, and only within one epitope family. A frequency at least fivefold higher than in wells stimulated with peptides from other epitope families was additionally required for specific clonotypes. Not all clones reach the TCRdb copy of this immuneACCESS table, which keeps in-frame sequences only. Checked studies attribute under half of the gap to unresolved V genes and leave the rest unexplained. Clone size and the V and J calls come from that table; the DNA yielded D and trimming. The sample includes approximately 5,400 clones, with over 50% observed a single time. Together, the top ten hold about 43% of the sample.

From the germline V gene (reference sequence), CDR1 is LNHNV and CDR2 is YYDKDF. Its CDR3 holds 14 amino acids, cysteine through phenylalanine. Only CDR3 DNA is held: 42 bases, read in frame from base 1. Trimmed from V: 3 bases; trimmed from J: 5 bases; junction bases lacking a gene match: 4. This clone was recorded a few times. The clone's antigen remains unknown. One base away there is no much larger clone; base qualities are not given. Points the paper makes about the study in general: The assay identified only TCR beta chains and indicated proliferation to antigen, not T cell function or cytokine profile. Roughly ten antigen-specific TCR beta clonotypes were identified, and six of them appeared cross-reactive for autologous or known escape epitope variants. About five clonotypes recognized the Nef KF9 family and one the HW9 family, with no responses to the TAALDMSHF plasma variant.

The EasySep Human CD8+ T Cell Enrichment Kit was used on day 10 to isolate CD8+ T cells from every culture. The clonotype was recovered from a male donor with HIV. The rearrangement joined TRBV15 to TRBJ1-1, and 9 junctional nucleotides match TRBD1. Sequences were obtained from cultured CD8+ T cells derived from PBMCs. DNA sequence: TGTGCCACCAGCAGGAAGACAGGGGGAACTGAAGCTTTCTTT. The encoded protein is CATSRKTGGTEAFF.